This note documents a single TCR beta chain sequence. CDR3 length: 14 amino acids. Trimming shortened V by 4 bases and J by 7 bases, and 13 bases separated the two germline ends. CDR1 is SSHAT and CDR2 is FNYEAQ in the germline V gene (reference sequence). This specimen comes from a study of blood T cell repertoires in COVID-19. Repertoires were generated with immunoSEQ multiplex PCR, while TCRdb's copy carries only in-frame clones and drops some. The data show 130,000 or so clones, more than 85% seen once. This TCR came from a man aged 45-65 years with active or convalescent COVID-19. The sequencing sample was made of peripheral blood. The chain is built from TRBV7-7 and TRBJ2-2; tentatively, D is TRBD2 (5 bases). CDR3 in amino acids: CASSSLLGVGELFF. The CDR3 DNA sequence: TGTGCCAGCAGCTCACTCCTCGGGGTCGGGGAGCTGTTTTTT.